The 10 T cell receptor beta chains below come from one sample, sequenced in a study of blood T cells in healthy people across ages. Through a sample-barcoded 5' primer and a J-beta primer mix, a second PCR was run for roughly 6 to 11 cycles. TCRdb redid the calling of the 5' RACE reads with MiXCR, one entry per CDR3 protein. The top ten hold roughly 2.1% of the sample, which has 1.5 million to 2 million distinct CDR3 sequences, roughly 49% seen once. Sequencing input: blood. These receptors all come from a woman aged 35 to 49 in good health.

This clonotype was found a few times. The J gene is TRBJ1-1, the V gene TRBV9; TRBD1 is a possible D gene (5 bases). CDR1 and CDR2 from the germline V gene are SGDLS and YYNGEE. The CDR3 consists of 12 residues. Deletions cut 4 bases from V and 7 bases from J, with 11 bases between. This CDR3 is CASSTDSYEAFF. The CDR3 nucleotides read TGTGCCAGCAGCACTGACAGCTATGAAGCTTTCTTT.

The CDR3 coding sequence is TGCGCCAGCTTCGGGGCGGCGTACGAGCAGTACTTC. Translation: CASFGAAYEQYF. The gene calls are TRBV10-2 and TRBJ2-5; D possibly uses TRBD1 or TRBD2 (5 bases each). The DNA matches TRBJ2-7 better at its end, which makes the J call doubtful. The CDR3 is 12 amino acids. Germline V gene data show CDR1 as WSHSY and CDR2 as SAAADI.

V and J are TRBV5-6 and TRBJ2-3; weak D call: TRBD1 (5 bases). The V end was cut by 1 base, the J end by 5 bases, with 14 bases between. Germline V CDR1 and CDR2: SGHDT, YYEEEE. The CDR3 contains 15 residues. The CDR3 is CASSLFVRVGDTQYF. CDR3 nucleotide sequence: TGTGCCAGCAGCTTGTTCGTCAGGGTCGGAGATACGCAGTATTTT.

There are a few counts of this clonotype. CDR3 region: CASSRSASDTQYF. The CDR3 DNA follows: TGCGCCAGCAGCAGGTCAGCGTCAGATACGCAGTATTTT. The chain couples TRBV5-1 to TRBJ2-3; no clear D. The CDR3 totals 13 residues. CDR1 and CDR2 from the germline V gene are SGHRS and YFSETQ. V was clipped by 4 bases and J by 4 bases, with 10 bases between them.

This clonotype has only one observation. The V gene is TRBV7-2, the J gene TRBJ2-7; 15 bases fit TRBD2. CDR3 size: 16 residues. Germline-derived CDR1 and CDR2 are SGHTA and FQGNSA. The V and J ends lost 3 bases and 4 bases, in that order; junction bases with no gene match: 4. The CDR3 sequence is CASSFSGTSGGYEQYF. CDR3 DNA sequence: TGTGCCAGCAGCTTCTCCGGGACTAGCGGGGGGTACGAGCAGTACTTC.

The rearrangement uses TRBV6-5 and TRBJ2-7; the match to TRBD2 covers 9 bases. CDR1 MNHEY and CDR2 SVGAGI come from the germline V gene. V lost 7 bases and J lost 0; bases outside the gene matches: 7. The CDR3 has 15 amino acids. The CDR3 here is CASTLSGGSSYEQYF. The CDR3, as DNA: TGTGCCAGCACCCTTAGCGGGGGTAGCTCCTACGAGCAGTACTTC.

The gene calls are TRBV4-1 and TRBJ2-5; TRBD2 is a possible D gene (6 bases). The J call may be faulty, since TRBJ2-4 better matches the DNA end. The CDR3 has 18 residues. Per the germline V gene, CDR1 is MGHRA and CDR2 is YSYEKL. This CDR3 is CASSQEGGLHTSKNIQYF. The CDR3 region has the DNA TGCGCCAGCAGCCAAGAGGGAGGACTACACACCTCGAAAAACATTCAGTACTTC.

The chain combines TRBV7-2 with TRBJ2-5; D is possibly TRBD1 (8 bases). The CDR3 consists of 16 residues. Germline V gene sequence: CDR1 SGHTA, CDR2 FQGNSA. V shed 5 bases and J shed 4 bases, with 20 bases lying between them. The CDR3 sequence: CASSPGRGRGSETQYF. DNA for the CDR3: TGTGCCAGCAGCCCGGGCAGGGGGCGGGGGTCAGAGACCCAGTACTTC.

Only a few counts were recorded for this clonotype. The chain is built from TRBV28 and TRBJ2-7; weak D call: TRBD1 (6 bases). CDR3 length equals 16 residues. Germline-derived CDR1 and CDR2 are MDHEN and SYDVKM. V lost 3 bases to trimming and J lost 5 bases, with 20 bases between them. CDR3 residues: CASSLVFDLRGDEQYF. The CDR3 DNA reads as TGTGCCAGCAGTTTGGTTTTCGACCTCAGGGGCGACGAGCAGTACTTC.

This clonotype came up a few times. The gene calls are TRBV4-3 and TRBJ1-4; no firm D call. The CDR3 totals 14 residues. Germline CDR1 is LGHNA and CDR2 is YSLEER. V was shortened by 1 base and J by 1 base, with 4 bases between the two germline ends. CDR3 nucleotide sequence: TGCGCCAGCAGCCAAGCATTAACTAATGAAAAACTGTTTTTT. It codes for CASSQALTNEKLFF.